This T cell receptor beta chain was identified in a study of cytomegalovirus exposure and HLA in healthy donors. The CDR3 length is 15 residues. Unmatched junction bases numbered 0, after V lost 3 bases and J lost 2 bases. Per germline, CDR1 ENHRY and CDR2 SYGVKD. Use of 60 Vbeta and 13 Jbeta primers characterized the PCR. Profiled with immunoSEQ multiplex PCR; TCRdb holds only in-frame clones, not every one. In total, the table holds 65,000 to 90,000 clones. The genes are TRBV10-3 and TRBJ2-2, with TRBD2 matching over 10 bases. The specimen was PBMCs. The sequence derives from a female donor in good health and CMV-seropositive. CDR3 DNA sequence: TGTGCCATCAGTGAACTAGCGGGAAACACCGGGGAGCTGTTTTTT. This codes for CAISELAGNTGELFF.